Here is one T cell receptor beta chain with its context. The sample comes from a study of OX40 agonist ivuxolimab in advanced cancers. The V gene end was trimmed by 5 bases and the J gene end by 10 bases; junction bases not matched to a gene: 10. The CDR3 contains 15 residues. Germline lookup yields CDR1 SEHNR and CDR2 FQNEAQ (reference sequence). Using immunoSEQ multiplex PCR, the repertoire was profiled, and TCRdb retains in-frame clones only, with some absent. This repertoire shows just under 85,000 clones, 84% found once; its top ten account for around 7.5%. The sequence was obtained from an adult with an advanced solid tumor such as melanoma, head and neck, liver or kidney cancer. Sequenced material: CD4+ or CD8+ T cells sorted from blood, taken in a trial of the OX40 agonist ivuxolimab. The chain combines TRBV7-9 with TRBJ1-6; 8 bases line up with TRBD1. In DNA form, the CDR3 reads TGTGCCAGCAGCAGTACAGGGGGATTATGGTCACCCCTCCACTTT. It specifies CASSSTGGLWSPLHF.